The text below deals with one TCR beta chain. Its antigen is unknown. Base qualities were left out, and no much larger clone turns up one base away. This record belongs to a study of radiation and T cells in renal cell carcinoma (dated by TCRdb to the early 2020s). Background for the entire study: Samples were obtained from a clinical trial, in which 15 Gy stereotactic body radiation therapy was delivered to primary renal cell carcinomas and nephrectomy was performed 4 weeks later. In total, fewer than 55 samples, comprising 26 tumors and around 27 peripheral blood samples, were subjected to TCR beta sequencing. Across all 50 or so samples, several million unique CDR3 nucleotide sequences encoding approximately 3,000,000 unique CDR3 amino acid sequences were identified.

From the cysteine up to the phenylalanine, the CDR3 has a length of 14 residues. The DNA shown is the 42-base CDR3, in frame from base 1. The germline V gene encodes CDR1 SGHVS and CDR2 FNYEAQ. The full study reports these points: In blood, the top tumor clonotypes increased between baseline and 2 weeks post-radiation and then shrank by 4 weeks, which suggests that tumor-resident clones expanded only transiently. No pretreatment tumor biopsies were available, so the baseline intratumoral presence of clonotypes could not be determined. Changes in the blood repertoire were not tracked past 4 weeks after treatment. Because the trial had a single-armed design, the trial could not examine how radiation dose or scheduling affected the TCR repertoire.

What the time point label conveys for this sample: baseline pretreatment blood. The intended sense of this specimen's treatment or condition label: 15 Gy SBRT to primary tumor, nephrectomy 4 weeks later. To follow tumor-enriched clonotypes, serial peripheral blood was collected from radiation-treated patients at baseline and at 2 weeks and 4 weeks after SBRT. Every patient had renal cell carcinoma of clear cell pathology. Genomic DNA for TCR sequencing was prepared using the QIAamp DNA Blood Mini Kit (Qiagen). The analyses included only samples that passed all quality control checks. The immunoSEQ kit was used, according to the manufacturer's recommendations, to generate TCR beta libraries from genomic DNA. Library preparation used a first multiplex PCR with proprietary primers, then a second PCR adding unique barcodes, with bead cleanups after each round. A positive control reaction and a negative control reaction, both provided in the kit, were run with every batch of samples. The final libraries underwent checking on an Agilent 4200 TapeStation D1000 ScreenTape, volumetric pooling, and quantification by qPCR. Sequencing was performed on an Illumina NextSeq500 using a MidOutput 150-cycle cartridge, with 156 Read1 cycles, 15 Index1 cycles, and the kit custom primers. The pooled library was loaded at about 1 pM with about 18% PhiX control spiked in. In the source study's methods: Vendor-processed data were analyzed in R, with a clonotype defined as all T cells sharing the same CDR3 nucleotide sequence. For clone abundance analyses, frequencies were normalized to the 10,000 most abundant clones per sample. Public T cell clones, which averaged fewer than five per sample, were removed prior to analysis. Tumor-enriched and baseline blood-enriched clonotypes were defined by at least a 32-fold difference in abundance between compartments. Clonotypes expanded or contracted between blood time points were identified with a beta-binomial differential abundance model. Similarity between tumor and blood repertoires was quantified using the Baroni-Urbani and Buser coefficient, and groups were compared with two-tailed Wilcoxon tests in R. TCRdb limited this immuneACCESS table to in-frame rearrangements with V and J called. A share of clones is missing; checked studies link under half to unresolved V genes, and the rest is unexplained. V and J calls and clone size are given by that table; D and trimming were obtained from the DNA. Within this sample are over 120,000 clones, with approximately 90% of them counted one time only. Approximately 12% of the sample goes to the ten largest clones.

The receptor was isolated from a woman between 50 and 59 years old with renal cell carcinoma. Sample: blood, taken from a patient whose treatment included radiotherapy and nephrectomy. The chain is made from TRBV7-6 and TRBJ2-5; TRBD1 agrees with 7 junctional bases. The nucleotides are TGTGCAAAGGGAAGGGGAGACAGGGAGGAGACCCAGTACTTC. Translated, this is CAKGRGDREETQYF.